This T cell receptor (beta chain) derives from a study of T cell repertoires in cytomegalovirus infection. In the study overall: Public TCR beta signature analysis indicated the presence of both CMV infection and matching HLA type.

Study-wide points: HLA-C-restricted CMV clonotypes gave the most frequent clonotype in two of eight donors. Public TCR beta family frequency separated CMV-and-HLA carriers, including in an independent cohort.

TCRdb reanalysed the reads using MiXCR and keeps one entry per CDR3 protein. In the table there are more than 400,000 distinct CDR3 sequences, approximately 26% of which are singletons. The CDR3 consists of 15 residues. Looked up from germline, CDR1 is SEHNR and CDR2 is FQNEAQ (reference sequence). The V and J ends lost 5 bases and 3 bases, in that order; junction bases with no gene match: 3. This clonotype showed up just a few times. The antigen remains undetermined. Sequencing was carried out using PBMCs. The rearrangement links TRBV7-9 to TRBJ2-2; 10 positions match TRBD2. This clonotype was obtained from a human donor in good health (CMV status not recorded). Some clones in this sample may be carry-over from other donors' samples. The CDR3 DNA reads TGTGCCAGCAGCCCGACTAGCGGGCACACCGGGGAGCTGTTTTTT. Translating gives CASSPTSGHTGELFF.